Described below is a single T cell receptor beta chain sequence and its context. Other DNA sequences from this sample encode an identical CDR3 as well. The source of the sample is a study of shared clonotypes between healthy human individuals. Assay: immunoSEQ multiplex PCR; the TCRdb copy retains only in-frame clones and omits some. The top ten hold 0.1% to 0.15% of the sample, which has 2 million to 2.5 million clones, 85% to 95% seen once. The CDR3 covers 12 residues. Germline values: CDR1 SGHTA, CDR2 FQGNSA. V dropped 0 bases and J dropped 4 bases, with 4 bases sitting between them. CD4+ cells were split into CD45RA+ naive and CD45RA-negative memory subsets.

The sample comprised naive CD4+ T cells sorted from blood. Specified subset: CD45RA+ positively selected. V usage is TRBV7-2 and J usage is TRBJ2-7, with D uncertain. This clonotype was obtained from a man in his late teens or twenties in good health. CDR3 in DNA: TGTGCCAGCAGCTTAGCCACTTACGAGCAGTACTTC. It yields the protein CASSLATYEQYF.